The entry that follows covers one T cell receptor beta chain sequence. Its antigen is unknown. This specimen belongs to a study of blood T cells in healthy people across ages. Trimming cost V 0 bases and J 1 base, with 13 bases left between them. Germline V lookup: CDR1 SGHTA, CDR2 FQGNSA. The CDR3 has 18 amino acids. A second PCR of 7 to 11 cycles used a sample-barcoded 5' primer and a J-beta primer mix. TCRdb independently ran MiXCR on the 5' RACE reads; one entry per CDR3 protein. The sample shows about 800,000 distinct CDR3 sequences, nearly 60% of them seen only once. Study results and caveats: Both naive CD4+ cell counts and diversity were greater in long-lived donors than in aged donors. The lack of PBMC sorting stopped any conclusive naive versus antigen-experienced comparison.

The genes are TRBV7-2 and TRBJ2-6; weak D call: TRBD2 (5 bases). Sequencing was performed on blood. The receptor's source is a young man in good health. CDR3 nucleotide sequence: TGTGCCAGCAGCTTAGCGCCGGGGATTCGGTCTGGGGCCAACGTCCTGACTTTC. This encodes CASSLAPGIRSGANVLTF.